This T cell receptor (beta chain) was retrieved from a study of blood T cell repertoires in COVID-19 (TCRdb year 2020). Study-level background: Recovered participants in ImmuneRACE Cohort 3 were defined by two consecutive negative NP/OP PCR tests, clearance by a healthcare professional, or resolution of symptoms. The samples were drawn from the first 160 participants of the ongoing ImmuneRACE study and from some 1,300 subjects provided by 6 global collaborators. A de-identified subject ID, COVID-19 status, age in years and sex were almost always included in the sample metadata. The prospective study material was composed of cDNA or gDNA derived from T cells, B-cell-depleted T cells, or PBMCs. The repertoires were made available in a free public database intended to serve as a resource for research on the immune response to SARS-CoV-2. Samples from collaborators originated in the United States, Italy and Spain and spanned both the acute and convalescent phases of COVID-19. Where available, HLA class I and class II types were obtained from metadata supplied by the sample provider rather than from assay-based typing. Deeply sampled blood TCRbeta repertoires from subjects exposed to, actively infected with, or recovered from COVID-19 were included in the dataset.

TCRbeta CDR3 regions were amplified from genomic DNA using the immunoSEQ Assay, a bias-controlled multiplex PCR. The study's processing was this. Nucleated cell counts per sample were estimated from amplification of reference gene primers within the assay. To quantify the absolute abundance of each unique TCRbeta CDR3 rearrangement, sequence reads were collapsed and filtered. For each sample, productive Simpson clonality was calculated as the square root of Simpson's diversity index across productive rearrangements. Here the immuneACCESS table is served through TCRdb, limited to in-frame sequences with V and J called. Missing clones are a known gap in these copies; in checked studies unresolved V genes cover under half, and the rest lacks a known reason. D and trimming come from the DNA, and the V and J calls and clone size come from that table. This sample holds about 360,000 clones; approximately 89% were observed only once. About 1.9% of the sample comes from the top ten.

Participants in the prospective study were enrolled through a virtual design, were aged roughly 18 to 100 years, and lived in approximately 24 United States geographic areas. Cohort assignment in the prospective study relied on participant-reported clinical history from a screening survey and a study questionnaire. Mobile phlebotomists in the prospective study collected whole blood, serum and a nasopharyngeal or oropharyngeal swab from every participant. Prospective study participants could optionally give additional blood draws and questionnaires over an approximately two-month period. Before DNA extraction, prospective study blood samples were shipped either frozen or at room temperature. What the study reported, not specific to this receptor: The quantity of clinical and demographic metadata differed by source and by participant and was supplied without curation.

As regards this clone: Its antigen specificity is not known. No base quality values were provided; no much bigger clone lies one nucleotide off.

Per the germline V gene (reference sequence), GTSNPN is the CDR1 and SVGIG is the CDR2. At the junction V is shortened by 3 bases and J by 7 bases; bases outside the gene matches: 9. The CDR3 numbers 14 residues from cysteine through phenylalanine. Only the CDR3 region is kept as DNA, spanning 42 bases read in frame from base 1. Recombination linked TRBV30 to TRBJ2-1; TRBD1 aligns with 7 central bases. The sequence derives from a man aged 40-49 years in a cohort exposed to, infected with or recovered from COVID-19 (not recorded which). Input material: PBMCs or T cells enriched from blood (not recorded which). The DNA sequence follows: TGTGCCTGGAGGGTGACAGGGTTGAGGAATGAGCAGTTCTTC. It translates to CAWRVTGLRNEQFF.